A single sample is the source of the 20 T cell receptor beta chains below, sequenced in a study of metastatic and nonmetastatic thyroid tumors (dated by TCRdb to 2019 to 2021). Library generation was performed with PCR. Instrument on record: Illumina HiSeq 4000. TCRdb ran its own pipeline on the public reads, namely fastp trimming at Q25 and MiXCR clone calling, and kept in-frame beta chains. The sample includes some 21,000 clones, with about a quarter observed a single time. The top ten clonotypes cover around 21% of the sample. None of the patients had been given any treatment before thyroid surgery. Sequencing was performed on blood. These receptors came from a female donor with papillary thyroid cancer or a benign thyroid nodule (not recorded which). Some clones in this sample may be carry-over from other donors' samples.

This clone came up many times. The genes are TRBV7-3 and TRBJ2-1, with 7 bases fitting TRBD2. Germline lookup yields CDR1 SGHTA and CDR2 FQGTGA. Trimming at V came to 0 bases and at J to 2 bases, leaving 10 bases not matched to a gene. The CDR3 extends over 18 amino acids. CDR3 sequence: CASSLTRGGRETYNEQFF. CDR3 nucleotides: TGTGCCAGCAGCTTAACCCGGGGAGGGCGTGAGACCTACAATGAGCAGTTCTTC. Full variable domain (missing parts from reference TRBV7-3 and TRBJ2-1): GAGVSQTPSNKVTEKGKYVELRCDPISGHTALYWYRQSLGQGPEFLIYFQGTGAADDSGLPNDRFFAVRPEGSVSTLKIQRTERGDSAVYLCASSLTRGGRETYNEQFFGPGTRLTVL.

The V and J genes are TRBV19 and TRBJ1-3, with D uncertain. This CDR3 has 13 amino acids. V gave up 3 bases and J gave up 8 bases, with 11 bases separating them. Germline values: CDR1 LNHDA, CDR2 SQIVND (reference sequence). The CDR3 region has the DNA TGTGCCAGTAGTATCGCTTCTATGGACACCATATATTTT. This encodes CASSIASMDTIYF.

Many counts were recorded for this clone. The rearrangement links TRBV2 to TRBJ2-1; 10 bases agree with TRBD2. CDR3 length: 16 residues. The germline CDR1 and CDR2 sequences are SNHLY and FYNNEI. Germline trimming cut 7 bases from V and 8 bases from J; bases unmatched to any gene: 14. The CDR3 here is CASKRFSGLAFYEQFF. CDR3 DNA: TGTGCCAGCAAAAGATTCTCGGGACTAGCGTTCTATGAGCAGTTCTTC.

This clone has a handful of counts. The chain carries TRBV19 and TRBJ2-5; weak D call: TRBD2 (5 bases). CDR1 is LNHDA and CDR2 is SQIVND in the germline V gene (reference sequence). The V end lost 10 bases, the J end lost 5 bases, and 20 bases lay between the germline ends. The CDR3 runs 14 residues. The CDR3 loop reads CATAPARGWETQYF. The CDR3 DNA sequence: TGTGCCACCGCGCCAGCCCGGGGTTGGGAGACCCAGTACTTC.

The V call is TRBV7-9, the J call TRBJ1-1; D not resolved. Germline V gives CDR1 SEHNR, CDR2 FQNEAQ (reference sequence). V was trimmed by 5 bases and J by 7 bases, leaving 14 bases between them. This CDR3 has 13 residues. CDR3 sequence: CASSVALDGEAFF. For the CDR3, the DNA is TGTGCCAGCAGCGTTGCTTTGGACGGTGAAGCTTTCTTT.

This clone showed up many times. CDR3 residues: CASSLQGAREQYF. The CDR3 DNA follows: TGTGCCAGCTCGCTACAGGGGGCGCGAGAGCAGTACTTC. V and J are TRBV18 and TRBJ2-7; TRBD1 agrees at 9 bases. This CDR3 comprises 13 residues. CDR1 and CDR2 from the germline V gene are KGHSH and LQKENI. With V trimmed by 6 bases and J by 7 bases, 7 bases remained unmatched.

The table lists this clone with many counts. The V call is TRBV6-1, the J call TRBJ1-3; D is unresolved. Germline loops: CDR1 MNHNS, CDR2 SASEGT. The CDR3 contains 13 residues. Trimming removed 6 bases at V and 2 bases at J, with 8 bases between. The DNA of the CDR3 is TGTGCCAGCAGCGGAGCCCCTGGAAACACCATATATTTT. Its translation: CASSGAPGNTIYF.

V usage is TRBV7-8 and J usage is TRBJ1-2; possibly TRBD1 for D (6 bases). Germline V gives CDR1 SGHVS, CDR2 FQNEAQ. V gave up 2 bases and J gave up 2 bases, with 12 bases separating them. There are 15 residues in the CDR3. DNA of the CDR3: TGTGCCAGCAGCTTAAAGAGGGACATGAACTATGGCTACACCTTC. Its translation is CASSLKRDMNYGYTF. Based on the CDR3 plus reference TRBV7-8 and TRBJ1-2, the full variable domain is GAGVSQSPRYKVAKRGQDVALRCDPISGHVSLFWYQQALGQGPEFLTYFQNEAQLDKSGLPSDRFFAERPEGSVSTLKIQRTQQEDSAVYLCASSLKRDMNYGYTFGSGTRLTVV.

This chain joins TRBV2 and TRBJ2-3, with 9 positions matching TRBD2. In germline, CDR1 is SNHLY, CDR2 FYNNEI. The trim removed 4 bases at V and 5 bases at J, leaving 4 bases unmatched. This CDR3 has 14 residues. The CDR3 nucleotides are TGTGCCAGCAGTGGCGGGGGGGCCCGAGATACGCAGTATTTT. Amino acids: CASSGGGARDTQYF.

This clone was seen only once. This chain links TRBV6-5 with TRBJ2-7; possible D gene TRBD1, 5 bases. CDR3 length: 12 residues. The V end lost 10 bases, the J end lost 4 bases, and 14 bases lay between the germline ends. From germline, CDR1 is MNHEY and CDR2 SVGAGI. CDR3 nucleotides: TGTGCCATCTGTTACGGACAATACGAGCAGTACTTC. Residues: CAICYGQYEQYF.

CDR3 residues: CSAREGTGGSYEQYF. In nucleotides, the CDR3 is TGCAGTGCTAGAGAGGGGACAGGGGGCTCCTACGAGCAGTACTTC. This chain connects TRBV20-1 to TRBJ2-7; 11 nucleotides line up with TRBD1. CDR3 length equals 15 residues. Germline V gene data show CDR1 as DFQATT and CDR2 as SNEGSKA (reference sequence). With 0 bases clipped from V and 0 bases from J, the junction kept 1 base outside the gene matches.

This clone was seen at least ten times. Possible read error: a much larger clone is one base away. The sample contains more than one DNA sequence encoding this CDR3. The chain has TRBV6-4 and TRBJ1-6, with D hard to call. V was shortened by 9 bases and J by 7 bases, with 7 bases between the two germline ends. CDR1 and CDR2 (germline): MRHNA, SNTAGT. This CDR3 has 11 amino acids. DNA of the CDR3: TGTGCCAGTATCATAAATTCACCCCTCCACTTT. This codes for CASIINSPLHF.

This clone is labeled as medium-sized (0.01 to 0.1%). The gene calls are TRBV20-1 and TRBJ2-5; D may be TRBD2 (7 bases). Trimming took off 2 bases at V and 5 bases at J, with 15 bases between the two ends. Germline values: CDR1 DFQATT, CDR2 SNEGSKA (reference sequence). There are 14 residues in the CDR3. For the CDR3, the DNA is TGCAGTGCTAGACTTCCGGGGGGCTCCGAGACCCAGTACTTC. Its translation is CSARLPGGSETQYF.

By its share, this clone is medium-sized. The CDR3 coding sequence is TGCGCCAGCAACACAGGGTCCGGGGACTATGGCTACACCTTC. Its translation is CASNTGSGDYGYTF. The chain couples TRBV5-1 to TRBJ1-2, with a weak D call TRBD1 (6 bases). The CDR3 extends over 14 amino acids. The V gene lost 6 bases and the J gene lost 3 bases, with 15 bases spanning the gap. Germline CDR1 and CDR2: SGHRS and YFSETQ. Variable domain in full (rest from reference TRBV5-1 and TRBJ1-2): KAGVTQTPRYLIKTRGQQVTLSCSPISGHRSVSWYQQTPGQGLQFLFEYFSETQRNKGNFPGRFSGRQFSNSRSEMNVSTLELGDSALYLCASNTGSGDYGYTFGSGTRLTVV.

In this sample, this clone turned up many times. Here the CDR3 reads CASRGATGELFF. The CDR3 DNA follows: TGTGCCAGCAGAGGGGCCACCGGGGAGCTGTTTTTT. This rearrangement joins TRBV9 to TRBJ2-2, with D possibly TRBD1 on 5 matching bases. Germline CDR1 SGDLS, CDR2 YYNGEE. CDR3 length: 12 residues. V was shortened by 5 bases and J by 4 bases, with 6 bases between the two germline ends.

The chain has TRBV7-8 and TRBJ2-7; D call uncertain. The germline gives CDR1 SGHVS, CDR2 FQNEAQ. The CDR3 covers 13 residues. Deletions cut 1 base from V and 4 bases from J, with 8 bases between. Here the CDR3 reads CASSLVLRYEQYF. In DNA, the CDR3 is TGTGCCAGCAGCTTAGTTCTGCGATACGAGCAGTACTTC.

Many counts were recorded for this clone. This rearrangement joins TRBV24-1 to TRBJ2-5; 7 bases match TRBD1. The V gene's germline CDR1 is KGHDR and CDR2 SFDVKD. The J segment lost 2 bases and the V segment lost 3 bases, leaving 5 bases of the junction unmatched. The CDR3 has 15 amino acids. The CDR3 coding sequence is TGTGCCACCAGTGATCCCGGGACAGCACAAGAGACCCAGTACTTC. It codes for CATSDPGTAQETQYF.

In its sample, this clone ranks as medium-sized. The chain joins TRBV7-2 to TRBJ2-7, with 11 bases identical to TRBD1. In germline, CDR1 is SGHTA, CDR2 FQGNSA. CDR3 size: 15 residues. J lost 4 bases, V lost 5 bases, and 7 bases had no gene match. The CDR3 here is CASSRRTGGAYEQYF. CDR3 bases: TGTGCCAGCAGCCGTAGGACAGGGGGCGCATACGAGCAGTACTTC.

Within the sample, this clone is medium-sized. This chain uses TRBV7-8 with TRBJ1-6; a weak D match, TRBD1 (6 bases). Germline CDR1 reads SGHVS; CDR2 reads FQNEAQ. This CDR3 contains 13 residues. Trimming left V 6 bases short and J 6 bases short, with 9 bases between. The chain's CDR3 is CASRQGSNSPLHF. In nucleotides, the CDR3 is TGTGCCAGCAGACAGGGTTCTAATTCACCCCTCCACTTT.

Points on this clone: No conserved phenylalanine or tryptophan ends this CDR3, so it is likely a read error. The chain is built from TRBV5-1 and TRBJ2-5; D could derive from TRBD1 or TRBD2 (5 bases each). Looked up from germline, CDR1 is SGHRS and CDR2 is YFSETQ. The V gene lost 0 bases and the J gene lost 9 bases, with 12 bases spanning the gap. This CDR3 has 13 residues. The CDR3 region has the DNA TGCGCCAGCAGCTTGGGAGAGGGGATGGCCCAGTACGTC. Translated, it gives CASSLGEGMAQYV.